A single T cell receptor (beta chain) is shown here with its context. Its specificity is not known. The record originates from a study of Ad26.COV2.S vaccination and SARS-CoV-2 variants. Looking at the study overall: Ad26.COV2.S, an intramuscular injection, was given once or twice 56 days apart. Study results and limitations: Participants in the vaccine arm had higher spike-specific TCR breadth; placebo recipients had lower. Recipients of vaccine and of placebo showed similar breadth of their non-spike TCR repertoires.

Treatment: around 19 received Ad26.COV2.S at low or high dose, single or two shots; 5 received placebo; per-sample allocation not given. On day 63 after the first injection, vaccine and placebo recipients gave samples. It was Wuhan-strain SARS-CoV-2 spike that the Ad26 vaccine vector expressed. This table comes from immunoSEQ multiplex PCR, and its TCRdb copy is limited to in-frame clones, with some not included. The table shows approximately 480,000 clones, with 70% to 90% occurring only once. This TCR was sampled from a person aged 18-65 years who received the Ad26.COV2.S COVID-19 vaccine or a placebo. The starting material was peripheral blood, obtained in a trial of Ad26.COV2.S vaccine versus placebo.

In DNA, the CDR3 is TGTGCCTGGAGTGTACTCTGGGAGCAGTACTTC. It translates to CAWSVLWEQYF. The chain couples TRBV30 to TRBJ2-7; D is unresolved. The CDR3 has 11 residues. From germline, CDR1 is GTSNPN and CDR2 SVGIG (reference sequence). V shed 0 bases and J shed 7 bases, with 7 bases lying between them.